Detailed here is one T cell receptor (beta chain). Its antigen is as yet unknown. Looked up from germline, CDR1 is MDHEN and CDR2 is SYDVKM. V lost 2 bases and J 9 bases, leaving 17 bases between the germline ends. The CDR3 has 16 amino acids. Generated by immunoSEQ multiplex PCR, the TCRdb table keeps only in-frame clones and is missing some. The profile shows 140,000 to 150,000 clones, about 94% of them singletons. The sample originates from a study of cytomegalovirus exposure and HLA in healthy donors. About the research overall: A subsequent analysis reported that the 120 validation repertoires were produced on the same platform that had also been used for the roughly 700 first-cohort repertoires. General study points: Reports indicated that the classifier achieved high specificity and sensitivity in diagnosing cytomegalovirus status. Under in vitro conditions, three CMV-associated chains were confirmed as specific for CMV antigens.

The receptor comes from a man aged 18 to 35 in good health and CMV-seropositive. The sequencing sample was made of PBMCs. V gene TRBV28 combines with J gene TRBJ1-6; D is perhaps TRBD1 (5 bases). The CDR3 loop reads CASSLGAGDSSSPLHF. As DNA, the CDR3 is TGTGCCAGCAGTTTAGGGGCTGGAGACAGTAGTTCACCCCTCCACTTT.